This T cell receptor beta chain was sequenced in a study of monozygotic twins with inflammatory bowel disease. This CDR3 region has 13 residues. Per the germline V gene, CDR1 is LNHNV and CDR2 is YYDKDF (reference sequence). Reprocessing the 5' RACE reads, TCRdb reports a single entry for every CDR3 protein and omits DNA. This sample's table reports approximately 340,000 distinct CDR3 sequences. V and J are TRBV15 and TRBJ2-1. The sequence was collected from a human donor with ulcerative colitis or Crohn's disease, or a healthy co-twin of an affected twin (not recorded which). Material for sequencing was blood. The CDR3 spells CATRLSLDGEQFF.